This TCR beta chain comes out of a study of cytomegalovirus exposure and HLA in healthy donors. This CDR3 region has 12 residues. Per the germline V gene, CDR1 is SGHDT and CDR2 is YYEEEE. V shed 0 bases and J shed 7 bases, with 4 bases lying between them. PCR involved 60 Vbeta and 13 Jbeta primers. Assay: immunoSEQ multiplex PCR; the TCRdb copy retains only in-frame clones and omits some. Of fewer than 250,000 clones in the sample, around 80% are singletons; the top ten hold 2.5% to 3.5%. Although they were nominally healthy when sampled, donors likely had unrecorded immune exposures. The chain joins TRBV5-6 to TRBJ2-2; D gene ambiguous. The sample consisted of PBMCs. The TCR originated in a man aged 25 to 45 in good health and CMV-seronegative. In nucleotides, the CDR3 is TGTGCCAGCAGCTTGGCCGGCGGGGAGCTGTTTTTT. Its translation: CASSLAGGELFF.